In its sample, the clone carrying this T cell receptor (beta chain) was seen a few times. This entry comes from a study of T-cell reconstitution after alpha-beta-depleted transplantation in children. The CDR3 is 16 amino acids. V lost 4 bases and J lost 0; bases outside the gene matches: 5. Germline CDR1 reads KGHDR; CDR2 reads SFDVKD. Construction of the TCRbeta library involved unique molecular identifiers. In TCRdb, the PCR reads were re-called with MiXCR into one record per CDR3 protein. Found here are fewer than 400,000 distinct CDR3 sequences, roughly 22% of them singletons; the top ten hold over 3.5%.

This sequence originates from a human donor who donated a stem cell graft to a child with acute myeloid leukemia. Material: PBMCs from the stem cell graft donor, obtained from the stem cell graft. The chain employs TRBV24-1 and TRBJ2-1, with 7 bases fitting TRBD1. The CDR3 protein is CATSDGTESSYNEQFF. The CDR3 region has the DNA TGTGCCACCAGTGACGGGACAGAGAGCTCCTACAATGAGCAGTTCTTC.